Below, 28 T cell receptor beta chains from the same sample are listed, as sequenced in a study of radiotherapy plus CTLA-4 blockade in lung cancer (dated by TCRdb to the late 2010s). Libraries were constructed by the immunoSEQ multiplex PCR assay. In TCRdb, the immuneACCESS table is reduced to in-frame sequences with V and J assigned. These tables do not hold every clone; where another copy was compared, an unresolved V gene accounts for under half, and the others remain unexplained. This sample has more than 55,000 clones in its table, and about three quarters of those were observed once. Approximately 4.3% of the sample belongs to the ten largest clones. The input for sequencing was peripheral blood, taken from a patient treated with radiotherapy plus ipilimumab. The receptors shown here come from a human donor with non-small cell lung cancer who had a partial response to radiotherapy plus ipilimumab.

The chain links TRBV28 to TRBJ1-6; no firm D call. This CDR3 has 17 residues. The V gene's germline CDR1 is MDHEN and CDR2 SYDVKM. With 5 bases removed from V and 1 base from J, the gap between germline ends came to 15 bases. CDR3 sequence (DNA): TGTGCCAGCAGTGTCTTGGGAGCTCAATCCTATAATTCACCCCTCCACTTT. Its protein is CASSVLGAQSYNSPLHF.

V gene TRBV18 combines with J gene TRBJ1-1, with no clear D. The CDR3 runs 14 residues. CDR1 is KGHSH, CDR2 LQKENI, per germline. Trimming removed 6 bases from V and 0 bases from J, with 11 bases in between. The CDR3 protein is CASSGGVMNTEAFF. DNA of the CDR3: TGTGCCAGCTCGGGAGGAGTCATGAACACTGAAGCTTTCTTT.

The genes are TRBV5-6 and TRBJ1-4, with D unclear. V was shortened by 3 bases and J by 3 bases, with 9 bases between the two germline ends. Germline CDR1 is SGHDT and CDR2 is YYEEEE. This CDR3 spans 14 amino acids. CDR3 sequence reads: CASSSREANEKLFF. In DNA, the CDR3 is TGTGCCAGCAGCTCCCGTGAGGCTAATGAAAAACTGTTTTTT.

The chain uses TRBV11-2 and TRBJ1-1, with 8 bases identical to TRBD1. The CDR3 loop spans 13 amino acids. Trimming at V came to 3 bases and at J to 4 bases, leaving 1 base not matched to a gene. Germline V gives CDR1 SGHAT, CDR2 FQNNGV. The CDR3 reads CASSLGQVTEAFF. The CDR3, as DNA: TGTGCCAGCAGCTTGGGACAGGTCACTGAAGCTTTCTTT.

The V gene is TRBV19, the J gene TRBJ2-3; 7 bases map to TRBD1. J lost 6 bases, V lost 3 bases, and 6 bases had no gene match. CDR1 is LNHDA and CDR2 is SQIVND in the germline V gene (reference sequence). The CDR3 sequence is 14 residues long. In DNA form, the CDR3 reads TGTGCCAGTAGTATCAGAGGGGGCAAGGATACGCAGTATTTT. The encoded protein is CASSIRGGKDTQYF.

This chain links TRBV5-1 with TRBJ1-1, with 7 positions matching TRBD1. The CDR3 is made up of 15 amino acids. Germline trimming cut 4 bases from V and 1 base from J; bases unmatched to any gene: 7. In germline, CDR1 is SGHRS, CDR2 YFSETQ. CDR3 coding DNA: TGCGCCAGCAGCCAACAGGGGACGGGGAACACTGAAGCTTTCTTT. Residues: CASSQQGTGNTEAFF.

This chain uses TRBV18 with TRBJ2-5; D remains ambiguous. Looked up from germline, CDR1 is KGHSH and CDR2 is LQKENI. CDR3 length equals 13 residues. V lost 3 bases and J 1 base, leaving 6 bases between the germline ends. For the CDR3, the DNA is TGTGCCAGCTCACCCACTCCCCAAGAGACCCAGTACTTC. It codes for CASSPTPQETQYF.

The gene calls are TRBV10-2 and TRBJ2-7; the D gene is possibly TRBD1 (5 bases). The CDR3 runs to 14 residues. Germline V gene lookup returns CDR1 WSHSY and CDR2 SAAADI. With 3 bases removed from V and 6 bases from J, the gap between germline ends came to 15 bases. The CDR3 nucleotides read TGCGCCAGCAGTGACGGACCCCTAAGGGGCGAGCAGTACTTC. Translation: CASSDGPLRGEQYF.

The J gene is TRBJ2-7, the V gene TRBV7-4; 9 positions agree with TRBD1. Germline V gene sequence: CDR1 SGHVT, CDR2 SQSDAQ. The length of the CDR3 is 16 residues. J lost 3 bases, V lost 4 bases, and 10 bases had no gene match. The CDR3 region has the DNA TGTGCCAGCAGCTCGCCCTCCGGGACAGGGTGCTACGAGCAGTACTTC. Amino acids: CASSSPSGTGCYEQYF.

The chain is built from TRBV7-9 and TRBJ2-5; D gene uncertain. This CDR3 comprises 14 residues. CDR1 is SEHNR, CDR2 FQNEAQ, per germline (reference sequence). V was clipped by 5 bases and J by 0 bases, with 10 bases between them. For the CDR3, the DNA is TGTGCCAGCAGCCCCTTCCAGGACCAAGAGACCCAGTACTTC. This gives the protein CASSPFQDQETQYF.

The V call is TRBV19, the J call TRBJ1-2, with 7 bases fitting TRBD1. Germline V gene lookup returns CDR1 LNHDA and CDR2 SQIVND (reference sequence). Losses at the gene ends were 5 bases for V and 4 bases for J; bases not matched to a gene: 10. CDR3 length: 15 amino acids. In nucleotides, the CDR3 is TGTGCCAGTAGTCGACAGGGACCCGGTTTCTATGGCTACACCTTC. This encodes CASSRQGPGFYGYTF.

The chain carries TRBV7-9 and TRBJ1-5; 12 bases match TRBD1. The J segment lost 6 bases and the V segment lost 3 bases, leaving 9 bases of the junction unmatched. This CDR3 region has 17 residues. Germline V gene lookup returns CDR1 SEHNR and CDR2 FQNEAQ (reference sequence). DNA of the CDR3: TGTGCCAGCAGCTTGTCTTCCGGGACAGGGGGCAGTCAGCCCCAGCATTTT. Residues: CASSLSSGTGGSQPQHF.

There are a few counts of this clone. The J gene is TRBJ1-2, the V gene TRBV4-1; no firm D call. This CDR3 comprises 12 residues. The V gene's germline CDR1 is MGHRA and CDR2 YSYEKL. Trimming stripped 0 bases from V and 8 bases from J, with 7 bases between. CDR3 sequence: CASSQDIGGYTF. DNA for the CDR3: TGCGCCAGCAGCCAAGACATCGGGGGCTACACCTTC.

This clone was recorded only once. This sequence joins TRBV19 and TRBJ2-7, with TRBD2 matching over 7 bases. Germline CDR1 LNHDA, CDR2 SQIVND (reference sequence). The ends lost 6 bases at V and 3 bases at J; junction bases unmatched: 5. This CDR3 region has 13 residues. CDR3 sequence reads: CASSYGGYYEQYF. CDR3 nucleotide sequence: TGTGCCAGTAGCTACGGGGGGTACTACGAGCAGTACTTC.

V usage is TRBV29-1 and J usage is TRBJ1-2; 10 bases are shared with TRBD1. V gave up 7 bases and J gave up 5 bases; unmatched junction bases: 10. The V gene's germline CDR1 is SQVTM and CDR2 ANQGSEA. The CDR3 has 14 amino acids. Here the CDR3 reads CSAGGSGQGYGYTF. The CDR3, as DNA: TGCAGCGCCGGGGGGTCGGGACAGGGGTATGGCTACACCTTC. Looking up the rest from reference TRBV29-1 and TRBJ1-2 gives the full variable domain: SAVISQKPSRDICQRGTSLTIQCQVDSQVTMMFWYRQQPGQSLTLIATANQGSEATYESGFVIDKFPISRPNLTFSTLTVSNMSPEDSSIYLCSAGGSGQGYGYTFGSGTRLTVV.

The chain uses TRBV6-6 and TRBJ1-2, with unresolved D. Germline values: CDR1 MNHNY, CDR2 SVGAGI (reference sequence). The germline V and J ends were trimmed by 6 bases and 5 bases, with 13 bases remaining between them. This CDR3 has 13 residues. In DNA, the CDR3 is TGTGCCAGCAGGCGAGAGGGATCGTATGGCTACACCTTC. This encodes CASRREGSYGYTF.

The DNA of the CDR3 is TGTGCCAGCAGCTCCACACTGACAGGGGGGGCCGAGCAGTACTTC. This translates into CASSSTLTGGAEQYF. The rearrangement joins TRBV7-9 to TRBJ2-7, with 9 bases aligning to TRBD1. CDR3 length: 15 residues. V shed 4 bases, J shed 6 bases, and the junction held 10 bases outside the gene matches. CDR1 SEHNR and CDR2 FQNEAQ come from the germline V gene (reference sequence).

This chain joins TRBV5-1 and TRBJ2-7; 8 bases map to TRBD1. The germline V gene has CDR1 SGHRS and CDR2 YFSETQ. The CDR3 contains 13 residues. The trim removed 4 bases at V and 5 bases at J, leaving 5 bases unmatched. CDR3 sequence (DNA): TGCGCCAGCAGCAAGGACAGGGTCCACGAGCAGTACTTC. Translating gives CASSKDRVHEQYF.

This chain uses TRBV5-1 with TRBJ1-1, with a possible D match to TRBD1 (5 bases). Germline V lookup: CDR1 SGHRS, CDR2 YFSETQ. The CDR3 is 15 residues long. The V end was cut by 0 bases, the J end by 5 bases, with 14 bases between. CDR3 nucleotide sequence: TGCGCCAGCAGCTTGGCCGTGGTTGGGGGGACTGAAGCTTTCTTT. It specifies CASSLAVVGGTEAFF.

CDR3 amino acids: CASSPARTTSGYTF. For the CDR3, the DNA is TGTGCCAGCAGTCCCGCGAGGACTACTAGCGGCTACACCTTC. This chain links TRBV28 with TRBJ1-2, with unresolved D. The V end was cut by 5 bases, the J end by 8 bases, with 18 bases between. The germline CDR1 and CDR2 sequences are MDHEN and SYDVKM. The CDR3 contains 14 residues.

The V call is TRBV5-1, the J call TRBJ1-5, with TRBD1 identical over 10 bases. The V segment lost 4 bases and the J segment 3 bases; nucleotides outside the gene matches: 4. The germline V gene encodes CDR1 SGHRS and CDR2 YFSETQ. The length of the CDR3 is 15 residues. The CDR3 protein is CASSKGTGVNQPQHF. The CDR3 region has the DNA TGCGCCAGCAGCAAGGGGACAGGGGTCAATCAGCCCCAGCATTTT.

V and J are TRBV4-3 and TRBJ2-7; D not resolved. CDR3 length: 14 amino acids. The germline V gene has CDR1 LGHNA and CDR2 YSLEER. V lost 1 base and J 2 bases, leaving 9 bases between the germline ends. The CDR3 here is CASSQVGSAYEQYF. CDR3 DNA: TGCGCCAGCAGCCAAGTAGGCAGCGCCTACGAGCAGTACTTC.

The CDR3 reads CASSYSAGGREQFF. The CDR3 DNA follows: TGTGCCAGCAGTTACTCGGCGGGGGGGCGGGAGCAGTTCTTC. The chain employs TRBV6-5 and TRBJ2-1; 9 positions agree with TRBD2. The CDR3 is made up of 14 amino acids. Germline trimming cut 0 bases from V and 10 bases from J; bases unmatched to any gene: 4. Germline CDR1 is MNHEY and CDR2 is SVGAGI.

The rearrangement joins TRBV7-2 to TRBJ1-1; a possible D gene is TRBD1 (5 bases). This CDR3 contains 17 residues. In germline, CDR1 is SGHTA, CDR2 FQGNSA. The ends were cut back, 1 base at V and 1 base at J, with 16 bases in the middle. The CDR3 DNA is TGTGCCAGCAGCTTAGTGGGGGGACGGGGAGAGAACACTGAAGCTTTCTTT. It yields the protein CASSLVGGRGENTEAFF.

The J gene is TRBJ2-7, the V gene TRBV5-1, with TRBD2 identical over 9 bases. This CDR3 region has 16 residues. J lost 4 bases, V lost 0 bases, and 8 bases had no gene match. Germline V gene lookup returns CDR1 SGHRS and CDR2 YFSETQ. DNA of the CDR3: TGCGCCAGCAGCTTGGAGCCTAGCGGGGCCAAATACGAGCAGTACTTC. Amino acid sequence: CASSLEPSGAKYEQYF.

The chain uses TRBV6-1 and TRBJ1-5; the match to TRBD1 covers 8 bases. Per germline, CDR1 MNHNS and CDR2 SASEGT. V shed 2 bases, J shed 4 bases, and the junction held 10 bases outside the gene matches. The CDR3 totals 17 residues. CDR3 in DNA: TGTGCCAGCAGTGAATCGTGGCAGGGGGCTGGGAATCAGCCCCAGCATTTT. Its translation: CASSESWQGAGNQPQHF.

This clone appeared once. The chain recombines TRBV7-6 with TRBJ1-4, with D uncertain. Trimming pared 6 bases from V and 5 bases from J, leaving 16 bases between. The germline V gene encodes CDR1 SGHVS and CDR2 FNYEAQ. There are 15 residues in the CDR3. The DNA for the CDR3 is TGTGCCAGCAGTTTTGTCGAGGGAGGGAATGAAAAACTGTTTTTT. Residues: CASSFVEGGNEKLFF.

This clone has only one observation. This chain joins TRBV7-2 and TRBJ1-3; the D gene is possibly TRBD1 (5 bases). In germline, CDR1 is SGHTA, CDR2 FQGNSA. CDR3 length: 14 amino acids. Deletions cut 1 base from V and 3 bases from J, with 7 bases between. CDR3 in DNA: TGTGCCAGCAGCTTAGGACAGCATGGAAACACCATATATTTT. Translation: CASSLGQHGNTIYF. Looking up the rest from reference TRBV7-2 and TRBJ1-3 gives the full variable domain: GAGVSQSPSNKVTEKGKDVELRCDPISGHTALYWYRQSLGQGLEFLIYFQGNSAPDKSGLPSDRFSAERTGGSVSTLTIQRTQQEDSAVYLCASSLGQHGNTIYFGEGSWLTVV.